This T cell receptor (beta chain) was documented in a study of CD8 T cells in Susac syndrome. Study conclusions and caveats: In its TCR sequencing and HLA analysis, the study acknowledged that the number of individuals was relatively small.

Reverse transcription used roughly 0.5 to 1 ug RNA and random hexamers. The TCR beta CDR3 was amplified by immunoSEQ multiplex PCR across 54 Vbeta, 13 Jbeta. In TCRdb, the immunoSEQ multiplex PCR reads were re-called with MiXCR into one record per CDR3 protein. Of a few hundred thousand distinct CDR3 sequences listed, 95% are singletons. The germline V gene has CDR1 LGHDT and CDR2 YNNKEL (reference sequence). The CDR3 covers 12 residues. V gave up 0 bases and J gave up 6 bases, with 6 bases separating them. As regards this clonotype: Its target is not known.

The sequenced target, TCR beta, came from blood CD8+ and CD4+ T cells. While CD8+ and CD4+ T cells were isolated negatively, TEMRA cells were enriched by FACS. The chain links TRBV3-1 to TRBJ2-7; D ambiguous. This receptor was taken from a human donor with multiple sclerosis. The material sequenced was CD4+ T cells from PBMCs. In DNA, the CDR3 is TGTGCCAGCAGCCAAGATGGCGGCGAGCAGTACTTC. Amino acids: CASSQDGGEQYF.